Described below is a single T cell receptor (beta chain) sequence and its context. The antigen is undetermined. Pooled samples include second doses given at about 4 or 12 weeks. The record originates from a study of T cell responses to AZD1222 COVID-19 vaccine. Broader study findings: Possibly, clonal diversity was underestimated; donors were largely white British and included more females.

The method was immunoSEQ multiplex PCR; TCRdb's version includes in-frame clones alone and lacks a portion of them. The sample contains about 82,000 clones, approximately 83% of which appear only once. Looked up from germline, CDR1 is KGHDR and CDR2 is SFDVKD. The V end was cut by 3 bases, the J end by 0 bases, with 5 bases between. This CDR3 region has 14 residues. This receptor was obtained from an adult who received the AZD1222 COVID-19 vaccine. Specimen: peripheral blood, collected 28 days after the second AZD1222 dose. J is TRBJ1-5 and V is TRBV24-1; unclear D gene. CDR3 sequence reads: CATSDGDSNQPQHF. The CDR3 DNA follows: TGTGCCACCAGTGATGGCGATAGCAATCAGCCCCAGCATTTT.